These T cell receptor beta chains were read from a single sample in a study of shared clonotypes between healthy human individuals. TCRdb's table, derived via immunoSEQ multiplex PCR, lists solely in-frame clones and lacks some. The sample records approximately 810,000 clones, 80% to 95% being singletons. Material: naive CD8+ T cells sorted from blood. All receptors derive from a man aged 25-45 years in good health. Each CDR3 is given with its conserved first and last residue. D genes are given only for firm matches. Clone size, where shown, is once, few, many, or a class for clones that have expanded.

d_call: -
clone_size: -
j_call: TRBJ2-7
v_call: TRBV4-1
cdr3_aa: CASSPEPSLNEQYF
cdr3_nt: TGCGCCAGCAGCCCCGAACCCTCTTTGAACGAGCAGTACTTC

d_call: -
clone_size: -
j_call: TRBJ2-7
v_call: TRBV13
cdr3_aa: CASSPRGYEQYF
cdr3_nt: TGTGCCAGCAGCCCCCGTGGATACGAGCAGTACTTC

d_call: -
clone_size: -
j_call: TRBJ2-7
v_call: TRBV5-1
cdr3_aa: CASSLDRLGIYEQYF
cdr3_nt: TGCGCCAGCAGCTTGGATCGACTAGGAATCTACGAGCAGTACTTC

d_call: TRBD2
clone_size: once
j_call: TRBJ2-2
v_call: TRBV29-1
cdr3_aa: CSADGLAGAGELFF
cdr3_nt: TGCAGCGCTGACGGACTAGCGGGAGCCGGGGAGCTGTTTTTT

d_call: TRBD2
clone_size: -
j_call: TRBJ2-4
v_call: TRBV7-9
cdr3_aa: CASSLAGLAGDGAKNIQYF
cdr3_nt: TGTGCCAGCAGCTTAGCGGGACTAGCGGGAGATGGGGCCAAAAACATTCAGTACTTC

d_call: -
clone_size: -
j_call: TRBJ2-5
v_call: TRBV7-9
cdr3_aa: CASSLVREDGETQYF
cdr3_nt: TGTGCCAGCAGCTTAGTGAGGGAGGACGGGGAGACCCAGTACTTC

d_call: TRBD2
clone_size: -
j_call: TRBJ2-1
v_call: TRBV5-4
cdr3_aa: CASSGIAGVQNEQFF
cdr3_nt: TGTGCCAGCAGCGGGATAGCGGGAGTCCAAAATGAGCAGTTCTTC

d_call: -
clone_size: -
j_call: TRBJ2-3
v_call: TRBV9
cdr3_aa: CASSLPSDTQYF
cdr3_nt: TGTGCCAGCAGCCTACCCTCCGATACGCAGTATTTT

d_call: -
clone_size: once
j_call: TRBJ2-3
v_call: TRBV11-2
cdr3_aa: CASSPRLTDTQYF
cdr3_nt: TGTGCCAGCAGCCCCCGCCTCACAGATACGCAGTATTTT

d_call: -
clone_size: -
j_call: TRBJ1-1
v_call: TRBV27
cdr3_aa: CASSRITGMKAEAFF
cdr3_nt: TGTGCCAGCAGTCGAATCACAGGGATGAAGGCTGAAGCTTTCTTT

d_call: -
clone_size: -
j_call: TRBJ1-5
v_call: TRBV10-2
cdr3_aa: CASSLGRENQPQHF
cdr3_nt: TGCGCCAGCAGTCTGGGCAGGGAGAATCAGCCCCAGCATTTT

d_call: TRBD1
clone_size: -
j_call: TRBJ1-1
v_call: TRBV15
cdr3_aa: CATSRYGQGVSGTEAFF
cdr3_nt: TGTGCCACCAGCAGATATGGACAGGGGGTGTCGGGCACTGAAGCTTTCTTT

d_call: TRBD1
clone_size: -
j_call: TRBJ2-7
v_call: TRBV27
cdr3_aa: CASSPRGQGGYKQYF
cdr3_nt: TGTGCCAGCAGTCCCCGGGGACAGGGGGGATACAAGCAGTACTTC

d_call: TRBD1
clone_size: -
j_call: TRBJ1-5
v_call: TRBV7-3
cdr3_aa: CASSSIRGTGESQPQHF
cdr3_nt: TGTGCCAGCAGCTCAATTCGGGGGACAGGGGAGAGTCAGCCCCAGCATTTT

d_call: -
clone_size: -
j_call: TRBJ2-4
v_call: TRBV11-2
cdr3_aa: CASSSLGGGLAKNIQYF
cdr3_nt: TGTGCCAGCAGCTCCCTGGGGGGAGGTTTAGCCAAAAACATTCAGTACTTC

d_call: TRBD2
clone_size: few
j_call: TRBJ2-5
v_call: TRBV5-5
cdr3_aa: CASSLLGSTSGSFGETQYF
cdr3_nt: TGTGCCAGCAGCTTACTTGGGTCGACTAGCGGGAGTTTCGGAGAGACCCAGTACTTC

d_call: TRBD2
clone_size: -
j_call: TRBJ2-7
v_call: TRBV15
cdr3_aa: CATSRSSGGTYEQYF
cdr3_nt: TGTGCCACCAGCAGATCGAGCGGGGGGACCTACGAGCAGTACTTC

d_call: TRBD1
clone_size: -
j_call: TRBJ1-1
v_call: TRBV6-1
cdr3_aa: CASRVVNRGSTEAFF
cdr3_nt: TGTGCCAGCAGGGTGGTTAACAGGGGAAGTACTGAAGCTTTCTTT

d_call: -
clone_size: -
j_call: TRBJ2-5
v_call: TRBV7-3
cdr3_aa: CASSPTTDQETQYF
cdr3_nt: TGTGCCAGCAGCCCTACGACAGACCAAGAGACCCAGTACTTC

d_call: -
clone_size: -
j_call: TRBJ2-7
v_call: TRBV27
cdr3_aa: CASSSSAYEQYF
cdr3_nt: TGTGCCAGCAGCTCCTCAGCCTACGAGCAGTACTTC

d_call: -
clone_size: -
j_call: TRBJ2-5
v_call: TRBV18
cdr3_aa: CASSPEGTVHQETQYF
cdr3_nt: TGTGCCAGCTCACCAGAGGGGACGGTACACCAAGAGACCCAGTACTTC

d_call: -
clone_size: -
j_call: TRBJ2-7
v_call: TRBV6-5
cdr3_aa: CASSRNLGNEQYF
cdr3_nt: TGTGCCAGCAGCCGCAACTTGGGCAACGAGCAGTACTTC

d_call: TRBD2
clone_size: once
j_call: TRBJ2-3
v_call: TRBV19
cdr3_aa: CASERAGSTDTQYF
cdr3_nt: TGTGCCAGTGAGCGAGCGGGGAGCACAGATACGCAGTATTTT

d_call: -
clone_size: -
j_call: TRBJ2-7
v_call: TRBV7-9
cdr3_aa: CASSSPGSYEQYF
cdr3_nt: TGTGCCAGCAGCTCCCCTGGGTCCTACGAGCAGTACTTC

d_call: -
clone_size: -
j_call: TRBJ1-2
v_call: TRBV10-3
cdr3_aa: CAISVDSTVYGYTF
cdr3_nt: TGTGCCATCAGTGTCGACAGTACTGTCTATGGCTACACCTTC

d_call: -
clone_size: -
j_call: TRBJ2-2
v_call: TRBV5-1
cdr3_aa: CASSLVRQGLTGELFF
cdr3_nt: TGCGCCAGCAGCTTGGTCCGTCAGGGCCTCACCGGGGAGCTGTTTTTT

d_call: TRBD1
clone_size: once
j_call: TRBJ2-7
v_call: TRBV5-1
cdr3_aa: CASSLEGTGVFEQYF
cdr3_nt: TGCGCCAGCAGCTTGGAGGGGACAGGGGTCTTCGAGCAGTACTTC

d_call: TRBD1
clone_size: -
j_call: TRBJ2-5
v_call: TRBV9
cdr3_aa: CASSHNRGEQETQYF
cdr3_nt: TGTGCCAGCAGCCATAACAGGGGCGAACAAGAGACCCAGTACTTC

d_call: TRBD2
clone_size: -
j_call: TRBJ2-3
v_call: TRBV4-3
cdr3_aa: CASSPGLAGASTDTQYF
cdr3_nt: TGCGCCAGCAGCCCCGGACTAGCGGGAGCCAGCACAGATACGCAGTATTTT

d_call: -
clone_size: once
j_call: TRBJ2-5
v_call: TRBV6-5
cdr3_aa: CASRLEETQYF
cdr3_nt: TGTGCCAGCAGACTAGAAGAGACCCAGTACTTC

d_call: -
clone_size: -
j_call: TRBJ1-2
v_call: TRBV6-4
cdr3_aa: CASSAIQGGENGYTF
cdr3_nt: TGTGCCAGCAGTGCTATACAGGGTGGAGAGAATGGCTACACCTTC

d_call: TRBD1
clone_size: -
j_call: TRBJ1-1
v_call: TRBV7-9
cdr3_aa: CASRPTGENTEAFF
cdr3_nt: TGTGCCAGCAGGCCGACAGGGGAGAACACTGAAGCTTTCTTT

d_call: -
clone_size: -
j_call: TRBJ1-1
v_call: TRBV27
cdr3_aa: CASSLTRNTEAFF
cdr3_nt: TGTGCCAGCAGTCTAACTAGGAACACTGAAGCTTTCTTT

d_call: TRBD2
clone_size: -
j_call: TRBJ2-3
v_call: TRBV29-1
cdr3_aa: CSVDLAGRTDTQYF
cdr3_nt: TGCAGCGTTGACTTAGCGGGGCGCACAGATACGCAGTATTTT

d_call: -
clone_size: -
j_call: TRBJ1-1
v_call: TRBV4-1
cdr3_aa: CASRRTENTEAFF
cdr3_nt: TGCGCCAGCAGGCGGACAGAGAACACTGAAGCTTTCTTT

d_call: TRBD1
clone_size: -
j_call: TRBJ2-1
v_call: TRBV5-1
cdr3_aa: CASSWTGEINNEQFF
cdr3_nt: TGCGCCAGCAGCTGGACAGGGGAGATCAACAATGAGCAGTTCTTC

d_call: TRBD1
clone_size: -
j_call: TRBJ2-7
v_call: TRBV5-6
cdr3_aa: CATTAGQGSYEQYF
cdr3_nt: TGTGCCACCACCGCGGGACAGGGTTCCTACGAGCAGTACTTC

d_call: TRBD1
clone_size: -
j_call: TRBJ2-5
v_call: TRBV7-9
cdr3_aa: CASSFRGRKAQETQYF
cdr3_nt: TGTGCCAGCAGCTTCAGGGGGCGAAAGGCCCAAGAGACCCAGTACTTC

d_call: -
clone_size: -
j_call: TRBJ1-1
v_call: TRBV2
cdr3_aa: CATHGGLGTEAFF
cdr3_nt: TGTGCCACCCACGGGGGGCTTGGCACTGAAGCTTTCTTT

d_call: TRBD2
clone_size: -
j_call: TRBJ2-1
v_call: TRBV13
cdr3_aa: CASSSLAGQGNEQFF
cdr3_nt: TGTGCCAGCAGCTCACTAGCGGGGCAGGGTAATGAGCAGTTCTTC

d_call: -
clone_size: -
j_call: TRBJ1-1
v_call: TRBV15
cdr3_aa: CATTIDGALEGEAFF
cdr3_nt: TGTGCCACCACCATAGATGGGGCCTTAGAAGGCGAAGCTTTCTTT

d_call: -
clone_size: -
j_call: TRBJ2-1
v_call: TRBV10-3
cdr3_aa: CAISDGPDNYNEQFF
cdr3_nt: TGTGCCATCAGTGACGGCCCAGATAACTACAATGAGCAGTTCTTC

d_call: TRBD1
clone_size: -
j_call: TRBJ2-7
v_call: TRBV27
cdr3_aa: CASSLGQGSYEQYF
cdr3_nt: TGTGCCAGCAGTTTGGGACAGGGTTCCTACGAGCAGTACTTC

d_call: TRBD1
clone_size: once
j_call: TRBJ1-1
v_call: TRBV7-9
cdr3_aa: CASSFTGALGTEAFF
cdr3_nt: TGTGCCAGCAGCTTTACAGGGGCACTAGGGACTGAAGCTTTCTTT

d_call: -
clone_size: -
j_call: TRBJ2-7
v_call: TRBV6-1
cdr3_aa: CASSASGQNYEQYF
cdr3_nt: TGTGCCAGCAGTGCGTCGGGACAAAACTACGAGCAGTACTTC

d_call: -
clone_size: -
j_call: TRBJ2-3
v_call: TRBV14
cdr3_aa: CASSQDFRGVGYTQYF
cdr3_nt: TGTGCCAGCAGCCAAGATTTCCGCGGGGTGGGGTATACGCAGTATTTT

d_call: TRBD1
clone_size: -
j_call: TRBJ2-1
v_call: TRBV7-6
cdr3_aa: CASSLVYGDRLNEQFF
cdr3_nt: TGTGCCAGCAGCTTAGTTTACGGGGACAGACTAAATGAGCAGTTCTTC

d_call: -
clone_size: -
j_call: TRBJ2-7
v_call: TRBV7-9
cdr3_aa: CASSLGGDYEQYF
cdr3_nt: TGTGCCAGCAGCTTAGGTGGGGACTACGAGCAGTACTTC

d_call: -
clone_size: once
j_call: TRBJ2-1
v_call: TRBV9
cdr3_aa: CASSVEDLGEDEQFF
cdr3_nt: TGTGCCAGCAGCGTAGAAGATCTAGGGGAGGATGAGCAGTTCTTC

d_call: -
clone_size: -
j_call: TRBJ1-1
v_call: TRBV30
cdr3_aa: CAWSSFDSEAFF
cdr3_nt: TGTGCCTGGAGTTCCTTCGACAGCGAAGCTTTCTTT

d_call: TRBD2
clone_size: -
j_call: TRBJ2-1
v_call: TRBV19
cdr3_aa: CASSRGVAGSSYNEQFF
cdr3_nt: TGTGCCAGTAGTAGAGGGGTAGCGGGTAGCTCCTACAATGAGCAGTTCTTC

d_call: TRBD2
clone_size: once
j_call: TRBJ2-7
v_call: TRBV7-9
cdr3_aa: CASSPRAGTSGLPYEQYF
cdr3_nt: TGTGCCAGCAGCCCTCGTGCGGGGACTAGCGGGCTTCCTTACGAGCAGTACTTC